This T cell receptor (beta chain) was profiled in a study of T-cell reconstitution after alpha-beta-depleted transplantation in children. Study observations and caveats: Diversity and T-cell counts at one year after transplant derived mostly from new T cells. Expanded clones from the graft, numbering several hundred, reportedly supplied alpha-beta T cells about two months after transplant.

The V segment lost 0 bases and the J segment 1 base; nucleotides outside the gene matches: 1. The length of the CDR3 is 16 residues. Germline values: CDR1 LGHNA, CDR2 YNFKEQ. A remark on this clonotype: Its antigen is still unknown.

For TCRbeta, the library was prepared with unique molecular identifiers. TCRdb analysed the PCR reads with MiXCR anew, one entry per CDR3 protein. The data hold about 170,000 distinct CDR3 sequences, with around 10% observed a single time. This receptor was obtained from a boy aged 2 to 10 with acute myeloid leukemia, due to receive a stem cell transplant. The material was PBMCs, obtained before TCRalphabeta/CD19-depleted stem cell transplant. The V gene is TRBV4-2, the J gene TRBJ2-7; 12 nucleotides agree with TRBD2. In DNA, the CDR3 is TGTGCCAGCAGCCAAGACGGACTAGCGGGGTCCTACGAGCAGTACTTC. It yields the protein CASSQDGLAGSYEQYF.